These 25 T cell receptor beta chains share one sample of origin, sequenced in a study of brain T cells in children with intractable seizures. Method: immunoSEQ multiplex PCR; TCRdb's copy keeps in-frame clones and lacks some. The sample has about 340,000 clones; over 90% are singletons. Time point in this sample: blood from clinic visit 5 months post-surgery; TSC patient then seizure free. The material was peripheral blood, obtained approximately 5 months after surgery. These receptor sequences come from a boy younger than two with tuberous sclerosis and intractable seizures.

This clone appeared once. This chain joins TRBV5-1 and TRBJ1-1, with D tentatively TRBD1 (6 bases). This CDR3 comprises 13 residues. With 4 bases removed from V and 7 bases from J, the gap between germline ends came to 14 bases. The germline V gene has CDR1 SGHRS and CDR2 YFSETQ. The CDR3 region has the DNA TGCGCCAGCAGCGCCGGGACACTACATGAAGCTTTCTTT. This codes for CASSAGTLHEAFF.

Comments on this clone: Within the sample, other DNA sequences also encode this same CDR3. The V gene is TRBV9, the J gene TRBJ1-3; unclear D gene. Germline V gene data show CDR1 as SGDLS and CDR2 as YYNGEE. There are 11 residues in the CDR3. V gave up 4 bases and J gave up 4 bases, with 3 bases separating them. In DNA form, the CDR3 reads TGTGCCAGCAGCCTCGGAAACACCATATATTTT. Protein sequence: CASSLGNTIYF.

The CDR3 DNA follows: TGTGCCAGCAGTCCGGGATTCTCCTACGAGCAGTACTTC. Translation gives CASSPGFSYEQYF. V and J are TRBV12-3 or TRBV12-4 and TRBJ2-7; TRBD2 is a possible D gene (5 bases). Trimming shortened V by 5 bases and J by 0 bases, and 8 bases separated the two germline ends. The CDR3 is 13 residues long.

This clone was detected only once. The chain uses TRBV21-1 and TRBJ2-5; TRBD2 reflects the table's D call only, with no check against the DNA. TRBV21-1 corresponds to a pseudogene. The CDR3 spans 12 residues. The CDR3 region has the DNA TGTGCCTTTCTCCCGTACCAAGAGACCCAGTACTTC. Amino acid sequence: CAFLPYQETQYF.

The V call is TRBV2, the J call TRBJ2-3; D gene uncertain. V was cut by 6 bases and J by 5 bases, with 9 bases left in between. Per the germline V gene, CDR1 is SNHLY and CDR2 is FYNNEI. This CDR3 spans 12 amino acids. CDR3: CASSARVDTQYF. The CDR3 region has the DNA TGTGCCAGCAGCGCGAGAGTAGATACGCAGTATTTT.

The rearrangement links TRBV7-8 to TRBJ2-2; tentatively, D is TRBD1 (5 bases). This CDR3 contains 16 residues. Per the germline V gene, CDR1 is SGHVS and CDR2 is FQNEAQ. Trimming shortened V by 1 base and J by 5 bases, and 14 bases separated the two germline ends. The CDR3 region is CASSLGRSGKTGELFF. CDR3 DNA: TGTGCCAGCAGCTTAGGGCGATCAGGGAAAACCGGGGAGCTGTTTTTT.

The chain has TRBV6-2 or TRBV6-3 and TRBJ2-5; a weak D match, TRBD1 (8 bases). The CDR3 spans 17 residues. CDR1 is MNHEY and CDR2 is SVGEGT in the germline V gene. Trimming shortened V by 5 bases and J by 1 base, and 20 bases separated the two germline ends. CDR3 nucleotides: TGTGCCAGCAGTCGCCGAGGACAGGGACTACCCCAAGAGACCCAGTACTTC. It translates to CASSRRGQGLPQETQYF.

J is TRBJ1-2 and V is TRBV7-8, with D perhaps matching TRBD1 (5 bases). This CDR3 spans 14 amino acids. The V end was cut by 0 bases, the J end by 8 bases, with 13 bases between. Germline-derived CDR1 and CDR2 are SGHVS and FQNEAQ. The CDR3 is CASSLARGKGGYTF. For the CDR3, the DNA is TGTGCCAGCAGCTTAGCGCGGGGAAAGGGGGGCTACACCTTC.

The chain has TRBV27 and TRBJ1-5; no reliable D call. V lost 10 bases and J lost 0, with 16 bases in between. Germline lookup yields CDR1 MNHEY and CDR2 SMNVEV (reference sequence). This CDR3 region has 15 residues. In DNA, the CDR3 is TGTGCCACCTCGCTCTCTTATTATAGCAATCAGCCCCAGCATTTT. Its protein product is CATSLSYYSNQPQHF.

The chain employs TRBV4-1 and TRBJ2-7; D may correspond to TRBD1 or TRBD2 (5 bases each). V was shortened by 0 bases and J by 4 bases, with 16 bases between the two germline ends. The CDR3 is 16 amino acids. Per germline, CDR1 MGHRA and CDR2 YSYEKL. The CDR3 spells CASSQETGTPTYEQYF. The CDR3 DNA follows: TGCGCCAGCAGCCAAGAAACCGGGACCCCGACGTACGAGCAGTACTTC.

The chain combines TRBV5-8 with TRBJ1-1; no definite D call. Trimming removed 0 bases at V and 3 bases at J, with 24 bases between. The CDR3 is 19 residues long. Per the germline V gene, CDR1 is SGHTS and CDR2 is YDEGEE. The CDR3 sequence: CASSLEVYSKSIRDTEAFF. In DNA form, the CDR3 reads TGTGCCAGCAGCTTGGAAGTTTACAGTAAATCGATCCGGGACACTGAAGCTTTCTTT.

The chain links TRBV5-1 to TRBJ1-6; unclear D gene. In germline, CDR1 is SGHRS, CDR2 YFSETQ. The CDR3 totals 14 residues. The ends were cut back, 0 bases at V and 10 bases at J, with 11 bases in the middle. The DNA of the CDR3 is TGCGCCAGCAGCTTGGCCTCGGTAGGGTCACCCCTCCACTTT. It is translated as CASSLASVGSPLHF.

This chain links TRBV19 with TRBJ2-1, with D perhaps being TRBD1 or TRBD2 (5 bases each). Germline-derived CDR1 and CDR2 are LNHDA and SQIVND (reference sequence). V was trimmed by 8 bases and J by 2 bases, leaving 25 bases between them. The CDR3 spans 18 residues. The CDR3 region is CASSRSRHNGAPYNEQFF. CDR3 nucleotides: TGTGCCAGTTCCCGCTCCCGACATAACGGGGCCCCCTACAATGAGCAGTTCTTC.

The chain has TRBV2 and TRBJ2-1; the D gene is possibly TRBD2 (5 bases). Germline-derived CDR1 and CDR2 are SNHLY and FYNNEI. V was cut by 3 bases and J by 0 bases, with 9 bases left in between. The CDR3 runs 15 residues. CDR3 nucleotide sequence: TGTGCCAGCAGTGACCGGGGATTCTCCTACAATGAGCAGTTCTTC. The encoded protein is CASSDRGFSYNEQFF.

V is TRBV7-2 and J is TRBJ2-5; 7 bases agree with TRBD2. CDR1 and CDR2 from the germline V gene are SGHTA and FQGNSA. The J segment lost 3 bases and the V segment lost 1 base, leaving 5 bases of the junction unmatched. CDR3 size: 15 residues. This chain's CDR3 is CASSLVRLAEETQYF. CDR3 coding DNA: TGTGCCAGCAGCTTAGTGCGGCTAGCGGAAGAGACCCAGTACTTC.

V and J are TRBV19 and TRBJ1-5; 7 bases match TRBD1. CDR3 length: 15 amino acids. Germline V gives CDR1 LNHDA, CDR2 SQIVND (reference sequence). Losses at the gene ends were 3 bases for V and 2 bases for J; bases not matched to a gene: 4. The CDR3, as DNA: TGTGCCAGTAGTATGGGGACAGACGGCAATCAGCCCCAGCATTTT. It codes for CASSMGTDGNQPQHF.

The chain couples TRBV11-3 to TRBJ1-1; 9 positions agree with TRBD1. CDR3 size: 15 residues. V was pared by 3 bases and J by 4 bases, with 6 bases of the junction left unmatched. Germline CDR1 is SGHNT and CDR2 is YENEEA. CDR3 DNA sequence: TGTGCCAGCAGCTTTAACAGGGGGCTCTCCACTGAAGCTTTCTTT. It specifies CASSFNRGLSTEAFF.

The rearrangement joins TRBV4-1 to TRBJ2-7; weak D call: TRBD2 (6 bases). V shed 3 bases and J shed 5 bases, with 11 bases lying between them. Per germline, CDR1 MGHRA and CDR2 YSYEKL. This CDR3 is built from 13 residues. The CDR3 reads CASSQGGRNEQYF. The CDR3 nucleotides read TGCGCCAGCAGCCAGGGTGGGAGGAACGAGCAGTACTTC.

V usage is TRBV29-1 and J usage is TRBJ1-2, with unresolved D. Germline CDR1 is SQVTM and CDR2 is ANQGSEA. The V and J ends lost 4 bases and 8 bases respectively, with 17 bases between them. There are 13 residues in the CDR3. CDR3 bases: TGCAGCGTTGCTGGCGCAGGCTCCCTCGGCTACACCTTC. Protein: CSVAGAGSLGYTF.

The genes are TRBV4-1 and TRBJ2-7; 11 bases fit TRBD2. V shed 0 bases and J 7 bases; nucleotides not matched to a gene: 11. This CDR3 has 17 residues. Per germline, CDR1 MGHRA and CDR2 YSYEKL. CDR3 amino acids: CASSQDRVSLAGGEQYF. As DNA, the CDR3 is TGCGCCAGCAGCCAAGATCGGGTGTCGCTAGCGGGAGGTGAGCAGTACTTC.

V and J are TRBV5-4 and TRBJ2-7; the D gene is possibly TRBD1 (6 bases). The germline V gene encodes CDR1 SGHNT and CDR2 YYREEE (reference sequence). The CDR3 runs 13 residues. Trimming removed 0 bases from V and 3 bases from J, with 7 bases in between. The CDR3 sequence is CASSLAQGYEQYF. In DNA, the CDR3 is TGTGCCAGCAGCTTGGCACAGGGCTACGAGCAGTACTTC.

This clone was counted only a few times. The chain is built from TRBV5-1 and TRBJ2-2, with 10 nucleotides matching TRBD1. V shed 0 bases, J shed 4 bases, and the junction held 6 bases outside the gene matches. This CDR3 is built from 17 residues. Germline V gives CDR1 SGHRS, CDR2 YFSETQ. CDR3 sequence (DNA): TGCGCCAGCAGCTTGGTCTTTGGGACAGGGGTCACCGGGGAGCTGTTTTTT. Protein sequence: CASSLVFGTGVTGELFF.

V usage is TRBV3-1 (or the pseudogene TRBV3-2) and J usage is TRBJ2-1, with 7 bases identical to TRBD2. The CDR3 length is 17 residues. J lost 8 bases, V lost 3 bases, and 16 bases had no gene match. The germline gives CDR1 LGHDT, CDR2 YNNKEL (reference sequence). The CDR3 coding sequence is TGTGCCAGCAGCCACGAGGGGCCGGGGGGAAAGAACGATGAGCAGTTCTTC. Encoded protein: CASSHEGPGGKNDEQFF.

The V gene is TRBV7-9, the J gene TRBJ2-7; D is undetermined. The CDR3 is 12 residues long. Germline V lookup: CDR1 SEHNR, CDR2 FQNEAQ (reference sequence). Trimming removed 3 bases at V and 5 bases at J, with 8 bases between. Here the CDR3 reads CASSFSPHEQYF. Written as DNA, the CDR3 is TGTGCCAGCAGCTTCTCCCCCCACGAGCAGTACTTC.

This clone appeared a few times. The chain has TRBV28 and TRBJ2-7; weak D call: TRBD2 (5 bases). In germline, CDR1 is MDHEN, CDR2 SYDVKM. The CDR3 length is 14 residues. The V end lost 3 bases, the J end lost 7 bases, and 16 bases lay between the germline ends. The CDR3 coding sequence is TGTGCCAGCAGTTTTATCGGGGAAAGGGAAGAGCAGTACTTC. Its translation is CASSFIGEREEQYF.